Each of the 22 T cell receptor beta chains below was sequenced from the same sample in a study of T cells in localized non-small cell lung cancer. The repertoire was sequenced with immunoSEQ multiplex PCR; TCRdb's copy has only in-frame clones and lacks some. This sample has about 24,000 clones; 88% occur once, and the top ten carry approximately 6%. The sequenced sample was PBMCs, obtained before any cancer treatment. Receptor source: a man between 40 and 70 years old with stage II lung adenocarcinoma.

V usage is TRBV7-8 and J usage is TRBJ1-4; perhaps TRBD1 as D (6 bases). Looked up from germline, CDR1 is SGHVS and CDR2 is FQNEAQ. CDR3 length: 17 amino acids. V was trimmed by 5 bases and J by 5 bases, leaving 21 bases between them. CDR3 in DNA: TGTGCCAGCAGCCCATACGCGATGGACAGATTAAATGAAAAACTGTTTTTT. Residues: CASSPYAMDRLNEKLFF. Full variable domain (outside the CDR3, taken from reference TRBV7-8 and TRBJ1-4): GAGVSQSPRYKVAKRGQDVALRCDPISGHVSLFWYQQALGQGPEFLTYFQNEAQLDKSGLPSDRFFAERPEGSVSTLKIQRTQQEDSAVYLCASSPYAMDRLNEKLFFGSGTQLSVL.

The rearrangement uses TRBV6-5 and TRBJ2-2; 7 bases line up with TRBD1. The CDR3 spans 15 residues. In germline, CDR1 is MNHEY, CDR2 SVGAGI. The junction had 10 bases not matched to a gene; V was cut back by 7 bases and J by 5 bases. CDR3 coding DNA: TGTGCCAGCAATGTTAAGGGGGCGGTAACCGGGGAGCTGTTTTTT. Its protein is CASNVKGAVTGELFF.

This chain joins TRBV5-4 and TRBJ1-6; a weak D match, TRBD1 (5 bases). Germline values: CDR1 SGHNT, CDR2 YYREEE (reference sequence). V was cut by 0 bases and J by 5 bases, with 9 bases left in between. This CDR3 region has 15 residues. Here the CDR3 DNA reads TGTGCCAGCAGCTTGGGGGGCAGGGATAATTCACCCCTCCACTTT. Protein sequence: CASSLGGRDNSPLHF.

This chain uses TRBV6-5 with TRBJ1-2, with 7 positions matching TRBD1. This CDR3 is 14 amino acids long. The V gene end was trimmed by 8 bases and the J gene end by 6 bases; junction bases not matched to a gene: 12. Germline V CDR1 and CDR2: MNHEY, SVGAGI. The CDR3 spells CASSVNHQGDGYTF. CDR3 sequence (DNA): TGTGCCAGCTCAGTTAATCATCAGGGGGATGGCTACACCTTC.

The CDR3 sequence: CASSLTAQETQYF. In DNA form, the CDR3 reads TGTGCCAGCAGCTTGACAGCACAAGAGACCCAGTACTTC. The V and J genes are TRBV7-2 and TRBJ2-5; possibly TRBD1 for D (5 bases). The length of the CDR3 is 13 residues. From germline, CDR1 is SGHTA and CDR2 FQGNSA. V lost 3 bases and J 2 bases, leaving 7 bases between the germline ends. Drawing the rest from reference TRBV7-2 and TRBJ2-5, the complete variable domain is GAGVSQSPSNKVTEKGKDVELRCDPISGHTALYWYRQSLGQGLEFLIYFQGNSAPDKSGLPSDRFSAERTGGSVSTLTIQRTQQEDSAVYLCASSLTAQETQYFGPGTRLLVL.

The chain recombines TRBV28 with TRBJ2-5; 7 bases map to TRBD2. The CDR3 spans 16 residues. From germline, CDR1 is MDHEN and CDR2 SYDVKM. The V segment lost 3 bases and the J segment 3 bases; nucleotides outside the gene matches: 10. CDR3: CASSFGQGGTEETQYF. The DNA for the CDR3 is TGTGCCAGCAGTTTTGGGCAGGGAGGGACCGAAGAGACCCAGTACTTC.

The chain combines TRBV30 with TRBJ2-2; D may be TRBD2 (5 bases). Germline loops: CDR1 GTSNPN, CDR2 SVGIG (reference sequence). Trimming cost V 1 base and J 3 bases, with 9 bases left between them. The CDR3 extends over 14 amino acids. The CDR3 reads CAWSGGWDTGELFF. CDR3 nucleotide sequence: TGTGCCTGGAGTGGAGGGTGGGACACCGGGGAGCTGTTTTTT.

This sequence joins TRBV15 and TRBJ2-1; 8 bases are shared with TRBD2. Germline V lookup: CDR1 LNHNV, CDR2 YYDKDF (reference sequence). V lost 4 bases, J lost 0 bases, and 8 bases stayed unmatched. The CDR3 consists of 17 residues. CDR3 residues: CATSTGIAGHSYNEQFF. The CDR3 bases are TGTGCCACCAGCACAGGAATAGCGGGACACTCCTACAATGAGCAGTTCTTC.

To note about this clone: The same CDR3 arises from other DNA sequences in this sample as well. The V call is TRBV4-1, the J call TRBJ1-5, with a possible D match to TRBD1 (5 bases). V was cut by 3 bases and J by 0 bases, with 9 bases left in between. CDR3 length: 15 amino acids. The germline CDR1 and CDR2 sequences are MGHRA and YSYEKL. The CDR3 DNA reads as TGCGCCAGCAGCCAGGTCAGGGATAGCAATCAGCCCCAGCATTTT. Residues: CASSQVRDSNQPQHF.

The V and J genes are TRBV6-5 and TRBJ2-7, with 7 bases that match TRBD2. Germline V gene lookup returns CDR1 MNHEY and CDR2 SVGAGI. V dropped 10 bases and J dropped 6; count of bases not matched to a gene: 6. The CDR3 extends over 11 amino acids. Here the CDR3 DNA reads TGTGCCACCTTACGGGGGGTCGAGCAGTACTTC. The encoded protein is CATLRGVEQYF.

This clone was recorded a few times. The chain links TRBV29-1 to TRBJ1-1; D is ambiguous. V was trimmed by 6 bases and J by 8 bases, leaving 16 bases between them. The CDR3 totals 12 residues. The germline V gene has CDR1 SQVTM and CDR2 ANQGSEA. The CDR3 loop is CSVVRATKEAFF. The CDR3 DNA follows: TGCAGCGTGGTCCGGGCAACCAAAGAAGCTTTCTTT.

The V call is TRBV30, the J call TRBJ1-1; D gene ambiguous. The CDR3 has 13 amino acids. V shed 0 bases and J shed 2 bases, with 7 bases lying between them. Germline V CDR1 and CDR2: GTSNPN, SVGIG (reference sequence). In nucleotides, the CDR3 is TGTGCCTGGAGTGTTTACCGAAACACTGAAGCTTTCTTT. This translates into CAWSVYRNTEAFF.

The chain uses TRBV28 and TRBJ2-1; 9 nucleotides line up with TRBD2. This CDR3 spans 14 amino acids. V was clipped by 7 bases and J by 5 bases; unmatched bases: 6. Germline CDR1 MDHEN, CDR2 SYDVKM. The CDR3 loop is CASILSGGHNEQFF. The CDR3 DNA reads TGTGCCAGCATCCTTAGCGGGGGCCACAATGAGCAGTTCTTC. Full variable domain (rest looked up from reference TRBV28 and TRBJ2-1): DVKVTQSSRYLVKRTGEKVFLECVQDMDHENMFWYRQDPGLGLRLIYFSYDVKMKEKGDIPEGYSVSREKKERFSLILESASTNQTSMYLCASILSGGHNEQFFGPGTRLTVL.

The CDR3 reads CASSLMFGQFF. The CDR3 DNA reads as TGTGCCAGCAGCTTAATGTTTGGGCAGTTCTTC. The chain has TRBV7-2 and TRBJ2-1; D gene unclear. V shed 2 bases and J shed 12 bases, with 8 bases lying between them. Germline assignment: CDR1 SGHTA and CDR2 FQGNSA. This CDR3 is 11 amino acids long.

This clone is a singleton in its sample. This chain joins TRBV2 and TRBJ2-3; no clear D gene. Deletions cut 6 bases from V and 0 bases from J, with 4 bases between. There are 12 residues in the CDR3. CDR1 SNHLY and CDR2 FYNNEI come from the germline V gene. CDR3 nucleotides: TGTGCCAGCAGGGGTAGCACAGATACGCAGTATTTT. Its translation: CASRGSTDTQYF.

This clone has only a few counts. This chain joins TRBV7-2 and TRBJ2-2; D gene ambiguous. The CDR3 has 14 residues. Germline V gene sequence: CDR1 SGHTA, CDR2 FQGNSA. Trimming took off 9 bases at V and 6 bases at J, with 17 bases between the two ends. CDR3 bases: TGTGCCAGTAACAGACACTACTCTTCCGGGGAGCTGTTTTTT. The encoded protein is CASNRHYSSGELFF. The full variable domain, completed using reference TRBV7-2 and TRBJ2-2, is GAGVSQSPSNKVTEKGKDVELRCDPISGHTALYWYRQSLGQGLEFLIYFQGNSAPDKSGLPSDRFSAERTGGSVSTLTIQRTQQEDSAVYLCASNRHYSSGELFFGEGSRLTVL.

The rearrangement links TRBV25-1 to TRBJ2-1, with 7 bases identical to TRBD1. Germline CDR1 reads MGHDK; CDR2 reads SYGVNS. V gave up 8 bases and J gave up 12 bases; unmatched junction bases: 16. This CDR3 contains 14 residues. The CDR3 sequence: CASQQGVSGGRQFF. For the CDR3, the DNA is TGTGCCAGCCAGCAGGGGGTAAGTGGGGGCCGGCAGTTCTTC.

Written as DNA, the CDR3 is TGTGCCAGCAGTTTATACGGTAGCGCGGCTAATGAAAAACTGTTTTTT. Its translation is CASSLYGSAANEKLFF. The V gene is TRBV28, the J gene TRBJ1-4, with no clear D. The germline V and J ends were trimmed by 1 base and 3 bases, with 12 bases remaining between them. This CDR3 has 16 amino acids. Looked up from germline, CDR1 is MDHEN and CDR2 is SYDVKM.

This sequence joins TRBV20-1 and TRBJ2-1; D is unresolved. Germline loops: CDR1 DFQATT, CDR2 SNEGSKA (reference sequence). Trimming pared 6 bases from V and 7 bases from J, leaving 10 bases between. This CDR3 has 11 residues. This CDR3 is CSASQENEQFF. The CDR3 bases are TGCAGTGCCAGCCAGGAGAATGAGCAGTTCTTC.

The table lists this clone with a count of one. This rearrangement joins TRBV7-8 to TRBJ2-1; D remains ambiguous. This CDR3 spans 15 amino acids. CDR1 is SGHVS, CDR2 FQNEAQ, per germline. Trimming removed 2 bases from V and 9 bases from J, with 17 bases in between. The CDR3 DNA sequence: TGTGCCAGCAGCTTACTTGGGGTCGGTCCCTCTGAGCAGTTCTTC. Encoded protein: CASSLLGVGPSEQFF. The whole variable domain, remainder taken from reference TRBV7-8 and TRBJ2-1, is GAGVSQSPRYKVAKRGQDVALRCDPISGHVSLFWYQQALGQGPEFLTYFQNEAQLDKSGLPSDRFFAERPEGSVSTLKIQRTQQEDSAVYLCASSLLGVGPSEQFFGPGTRLTVL.

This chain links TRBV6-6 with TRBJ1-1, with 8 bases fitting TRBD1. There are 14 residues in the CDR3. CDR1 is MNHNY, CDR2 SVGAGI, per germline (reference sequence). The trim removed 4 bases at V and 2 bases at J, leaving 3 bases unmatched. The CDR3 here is CASSSGQGNTEAFF. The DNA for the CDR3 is TGTGCCAGCAGTTCTGGACAGGGTAACACTGAAGCTTTCTTT.

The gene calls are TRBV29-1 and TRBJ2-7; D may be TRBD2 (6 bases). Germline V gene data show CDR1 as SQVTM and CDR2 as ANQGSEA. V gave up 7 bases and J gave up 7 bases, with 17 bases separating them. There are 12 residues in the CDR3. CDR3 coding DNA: TGCAGCGCTAGTTCGTGGGGGGAAGAGCAGTACTTC. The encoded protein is CSASSWGEEQYF.